These 23 T cell receptor beta chains were sequenced from one sample in a study of cytomegalovirus exposure and HLA in healthy donors. Repertoires were generated with immunoSEQ multiplex PCR, while TCRdb's copy carries only in-frame clones and drops some. This table has about 250,000 clones, about 90% appearing once. The specimen was PBMCs. The receptors were gathered from a man in his late teens or twenties in good health and CMV-seropositive.

The rearrangement links TRBV20-1 to TRBJ2-1; possibly TRBD1 for D (5 bases). The V gene lost 6 bases and the J gene lost 9 bases, with 12 bases spanning the gap. This CDR3 has 11 amino acids. Germline V gene lookup returns CDR1 DFQATT and CDR2 SNEGSKA (reference sequence). CDR3 sequence (DNA): TGCAGTGCCCAGGGTTTAGGTGAGCAGTTCTTC. It translates to CSAQGLGEQFF.

V is TRBV7-9 and J is TRBJ1-1; no firm D call. Per germline, CDR1 SEHNR and CDR2 FQNEAQ (reference sequence). Trimming left V 5 bases short and J 1 base short, with 11 bases between. The CDR3 runs to 14 residues. The CDR3, as DNA: TGTGCCAGCAGCCTTATATCAGCGAACACTGAAGCTTTCTTT. Translation: CASSLISANTEAFF.

The chain links TRBV5-1 to TRBJ2-2; 7 bases match TRBD2. This CDR3 is 16 amino acids long. The V gene's germline CDR1 is SGHRS and CDR2 YFSETQ. After removal of 0 bases from V and 3 bases from J, the junction contained 5 bases not matched to a gene. The CDR3: CASSLVSSGDTGELFF. CDR3 bases: TGCGCCAGCAGCTTGGTGTCTAGCGGAGACACCGGGGAGCTGTTTTTT.

The chain recombines TRBV4-1 with TRBJ2-5; TRBD1 is a possible D gene (6 bases). The CDR3 covers 16 residues. The germline V gene encodes CDR1 MGHRA and CDR2 YSYEKL. V was clipped by 1 base and J by 5 bases, with 17 bases between them. The CDR3 region is CASSQGFSSTGETQYF. The CDR3 DNA sequence: TGCGCCAGCAGCCAAGGGTTCTCCTCAACAGGGGAGACCCAGTACTTC.

The chain joins TRBV6-6 to TRBJ2-7, with 8 nucleotides matching TRBD2. V was pared by 7 bases and J by 1 base, with 12 bases of the junction left unmatched. The CDR3 loop spans 16 amino acids. From germline, CDR1 is MNHNY and CDR2 SVGAGI (reference sequence). CDR3 in amino acids: CASTKTAGAGSYEQYF. The DNA for the CDR3 is TGTGCCAGCACCAAAACAGCGGGGGCAGGATCCTACGAGCAGTACTTC.

V gene TRBV19 combines with J gene TRBJ2-7, with 7 bases lining up with TRBD1. From germline, CDR1 is LNHDA and CDR2 SQIVND (reference sequence). The V segment lost 2 bases and the J segment 0 bases; nucleotides outside the gene matches: 10. The CDR3 sequence is 17 residues long. The CDR3: CASSIQYHGTASYEQYF. The DNA of the CDR3 is TGTGCCAGTAGTATACAGTATCATGGGACAGCCTCCTACGAGCAGTACTTC.

The V and J genes are TRBV4-2 and TRBJ2-7, with D uncertain. CDR3 length: 14 residues. The germline gives CDR1 LGHNA, CDR2 YNFKEQ. The V end lost 1 base, the J end lost 6 bases, and 13 bases lay between the germline ends. In nucleotides, the CDR3 is TGTGCCAGCAGCCAAGGTGACCAGACGGCCGAGCAGTACTTC. Translated, it gives CASSQGDQTAEQYF.

This chain uses TRBV5-1 with TRBJ2-3, with D hard to call. This CDR3 region has 11 residues. Germline CDR1 SGHRS, CDR2 YFSETQ. V lost 4 bases to trimming and J lost 2 bases, with 2 bases between them. The CDR3 region has the DNA TGCGCCAGCAGCGCCACAGATACGCAGTATTTT. This encodes CASSATDTQYF.

V usage is TRBV6-6 and J usage is TRBJ1-5, with D tentatively TRBD1 (5 bases). V was shortened by 5 bases and J by 4 bases, with 15 bases between the two germline ends. CDR1 MNHNY and CDR2 SVGAGI come from the germline V gene (reference sequence). This CDR3 comprises 15 residues. This CDR3 is CASSPQTGLNQPQHF. The CDR3 nucleotides read TGTGCCAGCAGTCCTCAAACAGGTTTGAATCAGCCCCAGCATTTT.

The gene calls are TRBV5-1 and TRBJ2-1; no clear D gene. The germline gives CDR1 SGHRS, CDR2 YFSETQ. This CDR3 has 13 residues. Trimming stripped 2 bases from V and 7 bases from J, with 10 bases between. The chain's CDR3 is CASSFLSQNEQFF. CDR3 nucleotides: TGCGCCAGCAGCTTCCTATCCCAGAATGAGCAGTTCTTC. Variable domain in full (rest from reference TRBV5-1 and TRBJ2-1): KAGVTQTPRYLIKTRGQQVTLSCSPISGHRSVSWYQQTPGQGLQFLFEYFSETQRNKGNFPGRFSGRQFSNSRSEMNVSTLELGDSALYLCASSFLSQNEQFFGPGTRLTVL.

The chain recombines TRBV28 with TRBJ1-1; perhaps TRBD1 as D (5 bases). V shed 7 bases and J shed 5 bases, with 14 bases lying between them. The germline V gene encodes CDR1 MDHEN and CDR2 SYDVKM. The CDR3 spans 13 residues. The CDR3 sequence is CASTYNAGTEAFF. CDR3 DNA: TGTGCCAGCACCTATAATGCAGGGACTGAAGCTTTCTTT.

The rearrangement links TRBV6-5 to TRBJ1-5, with TRBD1 matching over 10 bases. Germline V gene sequence: CDR1 MNHEY, CDR2 SVGAGI. The CDR3 is made up of 15 amino acids. Losses at the gene ends were 6 bases for V and 1 base for J; bases not matched to a gene: 3. The CDR3 DNA sequence: TGTGCCAGCAGGCTGGACAGGGGGAGCAATCAGCCCCAGCATTTT. Its protein product is CASRLDRGSNQPQHF.

This clone is termed medium-sized (0.01 to 0.1%). The chain couples TRBV5-1 to TRBJ1-2, with 7 positions matching TRBD1. The CDR3 contains 15 residues. Germline V gene lookup returns CDR1 SGHRS and CDR2 YFSETQ. V was clipped by 4 bases and J by 4 bases; unmatched bases: 10. The CDR3 DNA is TGCGCCAGCAGCCAATCGACAGGGAGGGTCTATGGCTACACCTTC. Translation gives CASSQSTGRVYGYTF.

The V and J genes are TRBV5-8 and TRBJ2-1; TRBD1 matches 8 bases. CDR1 is SGHTS and CDR2 is YDEGEE in the germline V gene. This CDR3 region has 16 residues. The V gene end was trimmed by 4 bases and the J gene end by 6 bases; junction bases not matched to a gene: 12. The CDR3 here is CASSPKDREDFNEQFF. CDR3 sequence (DNA): TGTGCCAGCAGCCCGAAGGACAGGGAGGATTTCAATGAGCAGTTCTTC. Looking up the rest from reference TRBV5-8 and TRBJ2-1 gives the full variable domain: EAGVTQSPTHLIKTRGQQATLRCSPISGHTSVYWYQQALGLGLQFLLWYDEGEERNRGNFPPRFSGRQFPNYSSELNVNALELEDSALYLCASSPKDREDFNEQFFGPGTRLTVL.

The rearrangement uses TRBV10-3 and TRBJ2-2, with D perhaps assigned TRBD1 or TRBD2 (5 bases each). Germline values: CDR1 ENHRY, CDR2 SYGVKD. The CDR3 consists of 17 residues. V gave up 8 bases and J gave up 2 bases, with 21 bases separating them. CDR3: CAISSRSGRLNTGELFF. CDR3 bases: TGTGCCATCTCTTCGAGATCGGGACGGCTAAACACCGGGGAGCTGTTTTTT.

The V and J genes are TRBV27 and TRBJ2-3; D possibly matches TRBD1 or TRBD2 (6 bases each). CDR1 and CDR2 from the germline V gene are MNHEY and SMNVEV (reference sequence). CDR3 size: 13 residues. Trimming removed 4 bases from V and 7 bases from J, with 12 bases in between. The CDR3 nucleotides read TGTGCCAGCAGTTGGACCGGGGGCAATACGCAGTATTTT. Its protein is CASSWTGGNTQYF.

The chain joins TRBV29-1 to TRBJ2-3; D might be TRBD2 (6 bases). Between the trimmed V and J ends, which lost 7 bases and 2 bases, there was a span of 13 bases. Germline V lookup: CDR1 SQVTM, CDR2 ANQGSEA. The CDR3 is 13 residues long. The chain's CDR3 is CSARGAFTDTQYF. In DNA form, the CDR3 reads TGCAGCGCTCGCGGGGCCTTCACAGATACGCAGTATTTT.

The chain recombines TRBV5-6 with TRBJ1-5; D might be TRBD1 (5 bases). V lost 1 base and J 4 bases, leaving 6 bases between the germline ends. Germline CDR1 is SGHDT and CDR2 is YYEEEE. CDR3 size: 13 residues. Here the CDR3 DNA reads TGTGCCAGCAGCTTGACAGGTAATCAGCCCCAGCATTTT. It translates to CASSLTGNQPQHF.

By frequency in the sample, this clone is medium-sized. The chain has TRBV7-2 and TRBJ2-5; no clear D. Trimming removed 2 bases from V and 1 base from J, with 2 bases in between. Germline lookup yields CDR1 SGHTA and CDR2 FQGNSA. This CDR3 has 12 amino acids. The CDR3 coding sequence is TGTGCCAGCAGCTTAACCCAAGAGACCCAGTACTTC. This translates into CASSLTQETQYF.

The gene calls are TRBV27 and TRBJ2-1, with D possibly TRBD1 on 6 matching bases. The germline CDR1 and CDR2 sequences are MNHEY and SMNVEV (reference sequence). Trimming took 4 bases from V and 7 from J, leaving 17 bases between them. The CDR3 sequence is 15 residues long. CDR3 in DNA: TGTGCCAGCAGTTCAGGGACATTCGAGGGTAATGAGCAGTTCTTC. Protein sequence: CASSSGTFEGNEQFF.

This rearrangement joins TRBV10-1 to TRBJ2-3; D gene uncertain. V dropped 8 bases and J dropped 2 bases, with 5 bases sitting between them. Looked up from germline, CDR1 is WNHNN and CDR2 is SYGVQD (reference sequence). This CDR3 contains 11 residues. The CDR3 loop is CASGDTDTQYF. The CDR3 DNA sequence: TGCGCCAGCGGGGACACAGATACGCAGTATTTT.

V usage is TRBV10-3 and J usage is TRBJ1-2; 9 positions match TRBD1. There are 13 residues in the CDR3. Germline CDR1 ENHRY, CDR2 SYGVKD. Trimming took 3 bases from V and 8 from J; bases not matched to a gene: 4. In nucleotides, the CDR3 is TGTGCCATCAGTGAACAGGGGGCACGGGGCTACACCTTC. It encodes CAISEQGARGYTF.

This sequence joins TRBV5-4 and TRBJ1-5, with D unclear. Trimming left V 0 bases short and J 4 bases short, with 2 bases between. Germline assignment: CDR1 SGHNT and CDR2 YYREEE (reference sequence). CDR3 length equals 12 residues. The CDR3 loop is CASSLGNQPQHF. DNA for the CDR3: TGTGCCAGCAGCTTGGGAAATCAGCCCCAGCATTTT. Supplemented by reference TRBV5-4 and TRBJ1-5, the full variable domain reads ETGVTQSPTHLIKTRGQQVTLRCSSQSGHNTVSWYQQALGQGPQFIFQYYREEENGRGNFPPRFSGLQFPNYSSELNVNALELDDSALYLCASSLGNQPQHFGDGTRLSIL.